These 32 T cell receptor beta chains originate from one sample sequenced in a study of T cells after yellow fever vaccination (dated by TCRdb to between 2018 and 2021). The treatment or condition label of this sample denotes: live attenuated yellow fever vaccine strain. Libraries were built with 5' RACE. TCRdb names Illumina HiSeq 2500 as the instrument used. TCRdb cleaned the public reads at Q25 with fastp, built clones with MiXCR and kept in-frame beta chains. Rows are combined by CDR3 protein, so each entry shows the most common genes and DNA. The sample data list roughly 120,000 distinct CDR3 sequences, and more than 6% of these were observed just once. The ten largest clones take up roughly 2.6% of the sample. The material was CD4+ T cells sorted from PBMCs, obtained 10 to 11 days after the first yellow fever vaccination. Receptors were obtained from a man younger than 35 who received the YFV17D yellow fever vaccine.

This clonotype was counted many times. This rearrangement joins TRBV20-1 to TRBJ2-3; 10 bases align to TRBD2. The CDR3 totals 17 residues. With V trimmed by 3 bases and J by 3 bases, 12 bases remained unmatched. Germline CDR1 and CDR2: DFQATT and SNEGSKA (reference sequence). The CDR3 sequence: CSASGLIASGGTDTQYF. CDR3 DNA: TGCAGTGCTAGCGGACTTATAGCTAGCGGGGGTACAGATACGCAGTATTTT.

In its sample, this clonotype was seen many times. V usage is TRBV27 and J usage is TRBJ1-2; weak D call: TRBD1 (6 bases). The V end was cut by 5 bases, the J end by 7 bases, with 14 bases between. Germline V gene data show CDR1 as MNHEY and CDR2 as SMNVEV (reference sequence). The CDR3 is made up of 13 amino acids. The CDR3 sequence is CASSPRQGSGYTF. Here the CDR3 DNA reads TGTGCCAGCAGTCCGCGGCAGGGGAGTGGCTACACCTTC.

The V call is TRBV12-3 or TRBV12-4, the J call TRBJ1-1, with D uncertain. The CDR3 extends over 14 amino acids. The V and J ends lost 5 bases and 12 bases respectively, with 22 bases between them. The CDR3 reads CASSDTKGPIETFF. The CDR3 nucleotides read TGTGCCAGCAGTGATACTAAAGGACCCATAGAAACTTTCTTT.

The chain is built from TRBV12-3 or TRBV12-4 and TRBJ2-6; TRBD1 matches at 9 bases. V lost 6 bases and J lost 2; bases outside the gene matches: 8. The CDR3 loop spans 17 amino acids. Here the CDR3 reads CASSPGTGTPGANVLTF. As DNA, the CDR3 is TGTGCCAGCAGCCCTGGGACAGGGACGCCTGGGGCCAACGTCCTGACTTTC.

This clonotype was counted many times. The rearrangement uses TRBV5-1 and TRBJ2-1; 11 bases map to TRBD2. The V gene's germline CDR1 is SGHRS and CDR2 YFSETQ. Germline trimming cut 0 bases from V and 7 bases from J; bases unmatched to any gene: 3. The CDR3 is 15 amino acids. DNA for the CDR3: TGCGCCAGCAGCTTGGCGGCTAGCGGGGGGAATGAGCAGTTCTTC. This encodes CASSLAASGGNEQFF.

This clonotype turned up a few times. This chain links TRBV20-1 with TRBJ2-1, with TRBD2 matching 7 bases. Per the germline V gene, CDR1 is DFQATT and CDR2 is SNEGSKA (reference sequence). The CDR3 runs to 14 residues. Germline trimming cut 6 bases from V and 9 bases from J; bases unmatched to any gene: 14. The CDR3 DNA reads as TGCAGTGCAGGTACCGGGACTATAGCCGGTGAGCAGTTCTTC. Amino acids: CSAGTGTIAGEQFF.

This clonotype has at least ten counts. CDR3 DNA sequence: TGCGCCAGCAGCTTGGGGACCCAAGAGACCCAGTACTTC. Its protein is CASSLGTQETQYF. This sequence joins TRBV5-1 and TRBJ2-5; D remains unclear. The CDR3 is made up of 13 amino acids. Germline V CDR1 and CDR2: SGHRS, YFSETQ. The V end lost 0 bases, the J end lost 1 base, and 4 bases lay between the germline ends.

This clonotype showed up many times. The chain joins TRBV3-1 to TRBJ1-1, with D unclear. Germline loops: CDR1 LGHDT, CDR2 YNNKEL (reference sequence). Trimming removed 2 bases at V and 7 bases at J, with 11 bases between. CDR3 size: 13 residues. CDR3 in amino acids: CASSQNDALEAFF. CDR3 DNA: TGTGCCAGCAGCCAAAATGACGCCCTTGAAGCTTTCTTT. The entire variable domain, with the rest obtained from reference TRBV3-1 and TRBJ1-1, is as follows: DTAVSQTPKYLVTQMGNDKSIKCEQNLGHDTMYWYKQDSKKFLKIMFSYNNKELIINETVPNRFSPKSPDKAHLNLHINSLELGDSAVYFCASSQNDALEAFFGQGTRLTVV.

This clonotype was seen repeatedly, ten times or more. The chain is built from TRBV29-1 and TRBJ1-1; 10 nucleotides match TRBD1. The V gene end was trimmed by 6 bases and the J gene end by 0 bases; junction bases not matched to a gene: 7. The CDR3 totals 15 residues. The germline V gene has CDR1 SQVTM and CDR2 ANQGSEA. DNA of the CDR3: TGCAGCGTGGGACAGGGGCCTAGCATGAACACTGAAGCTTTCTTT. Protein product: CSVGQGPSMNTEAFF.

The sample holds many counts of this clonotype. V usage is TRBV20-1 and J usage is TRBJ1-2; TRBD1 aligns across 7 bases. Germline CDR1 is DFQATT and CDR2 is SNEGSKA (reference sequence). The CDR3 has 13 amino acids. V gave up 0 bases and J gave up 3 bases; unmatched junction bases: 1. As DNA, the CDR3 is TGCAGTGCTAGAGACCAGGGGGACTATGGCTACACCTTC. This codes for CSARDQGDYGYTF.

This clonotype showed up many times. The J gene is TRBJ1-2, the V gene TRBV28; 10 nucleotides line up with TRBD1. This CDR3 region has 15 residues. Germline V gene data show CDR1 as MDHEN and CDR2 as SYDVKM. V shed 7 bases and J 4 bases; nucleotides not matched to a gene: 9. CDR3 sequence: CASTIQGQGLYGYTF. The CDR3 coding sequence is TGTGCCAGCACGATCCAGGGACAGGGGCTCTATGGCTACACCTTC.

As to this clonotype: Since a much larger clone is just one base distant, this may be a read error. CDR3 in amino acids: CSAPSFQISSYEQYF. Here the CDR3 DNA reads TGCAGTGCGCCGAGCTTCCAAATATCCTCCTACGAGCAGTACTTC. V gene TRBV20-1 combines with J gene TRBJ2-7; D remains ambiguous. The CDR3 totals 15 residues. Trimming removed 6 bases from V and 0 bases from J, with 18 bases in between. Germline V gives CDR1 DFQATT, CDR2 SNEGSKA (reference sequence).

Many counts were recorded for this clonotype. Written as DNA, the CDR3 is TGTGCCAGCAGGGGCGAAGACTATGGCTACACCTTC. It yields the protein CASRGEDYGYTF. The J gene is TRBJ1-2, the V gene TRBV3-1; D uncertain. The CDR3 length is 12 residues. CDR1 is LGHDT, CDR2 YNNKEL, per germline (reference sequence). Trimming pared 6 bases from V and 3 bases from J, leaving 8 bases between. The full variable domain, its missing parts supplied by reference TRBV3-1 and TRBJ1-2, is DTAVSQTPKYLVTQMGNDKSIKCEQNLGHDTMYWYKQDSKKFLKIMFSYNNKELIINETVPNRFSPKSPDKAHLNLHINSLELGDSAVYFCASRGEDYGYTFGSGTRLTVV.

This clonotype was detected many times. CDR3 DNA sequence: TGCGCCAGCACCGAAGGACGCCCGTCGGCAGAGACCCAGTACTTC. Encoded protein: CASTEGRPSAETQYF. The chain couples TRBV5-1 to TRBJ2-5; D uncertain. The CDR3 covers 15 residues. The germline V gene has CDR1 SGHRS and CDR2 YFSETQ. Deletions cut 6 bases from V and 4 bases from J, with 19 bases between.

This clonotype was seen repeatedly, ten times or more. This chain links TRBV5-1 with TRBJ1-4, with TRBD1 matching 10 bases. The V gene's germline CDR1 is SGHRS and CDR2 YFSETQ. This CDR3 is built from 17 residues. The trim removed 4 bases at V and 8 bases at J, leaving 14 bases unmatched. The CDR3 loop is CASSIAITGTGEEKLFF. CDR3 coding DNA: TGCGCCAGCAGCATTGCGATAACCGGGACAGGGGAGGAAAAACTGTTTTTT.

The chain couples TRBV6-5 to TRBJ1-4; D is possibly TRBD1 (6 bases). The germline V gene has CDR1 MNHEY and CDR2 SVGAGI. The CDR3 loop spans 16 amino acids. V was clipped by 5 bases and J by 0 bases, with 13 bases between them. CDR3 sequence: CASSPRTDATNEKLFF. CDR3 DNA: TGTGCCAGCAGTCCCAGGACAGACGCAACTAATGAAAAACTGTTTTTT.

This clonotype was found many times. V and J are TRBV7-2 and TRBJ2-1, with 9 bases identical to TRBD1. This CDR3 is 16 amino acids long. The germline V gene encodes CDR1 SGHTA and CDR2 FQGNSA. V lost 5 bases, J lost 3 bases, and 8 bases stayed unmatched. CDR3 DNA sequence: TGTGCCAGCAGCGACCTAGGGACAGGGTACTACAATGAGCAGTTCTTC. Translated, it gives CASSDLGTGYYNEQFF.

Of note for this clonotype: This may stem from a read error, because a much larger clone lies one nucleotide away. The chain joins TRBV15 to TRBJ2-4; D gene ambiguous. V was trimmed by 3 bases and J by 2 bases, leaving 5 bases between them. CDR3 length equals 13 residues. Germline lookup yields CDR1 LNHNV and CDR2 YYDKDF (reference sequence). The CDR3 loop reads CATSSETKNIQYF. CDR3 bases: TGTGCCACCAGCAGCGAAACCAAAAACATTCAGTACTTC.

Ten or more counts support this clonotype. For the CDR3, the DNA is TGCGCCAGCAGCTCAAGGACCCCGCCTGAAAAACTGTTTTTT. Protein sequence: CASSSRTPPEKLFF. J is TRBJ1-4 and V is TRBV5-1; no definite D call. This CDR3 contains 14 residues. Trimming stripped 3 bases from V and 7 bases from J, with 13 bases between. The germline V gene encodes CDR1 SGHRS and CDR2 YFSETQ.

The sample holds many counts of this clonotype. V usage is TRBV5-6 and J usage is TRBJ1-2, with no clear D. Deletions cut 0 bases from V and 4 bases from J, with 13 bases between. The CDR3 is 15 amino acids. The V gene's germline CDR1 is SGHDT and CDR2 YYEEEE. CDR3 residues: CASSLARTAPYGYTF. The CDR3 nucleotides are TGTGCCAGCAGCTTGGCGAGGACGGCGCCCTATGGCTACACCTTC.

This clonotype came up many times. The junction differs from germline at one of its ends, possibly a read error. The chain has TRBV2 and TRBJ2-5, with TRBD1 as a possible D gene (6 bases). CDR3 length equals 11 residues. CDR1 is SNHLY and CDR2 is FYNNEI in the germline V gene. CDR3 amino acids: CASSEGAPKGF. The CDR3 DNA is TGTGCCAGCAGTGAGGGGGCCCCAAAGGGCTTC. The variable domain in full, completed from reference TRBV2 and TRBJ2-5, reads EPEVTQTPSHQVTQMGQEVILRCVPISNHLYFYWYRQILGQKVEFLVSFYNNEISEKSEIFDDQFSVERPDGSNFTLKIRSTKLEDSAMYFCASSEGAPKGFGPGTRLLVL.

Ten or more counts support this clonotype. This chain uses TRBV20-1 with TRBJ1-4; D is ambiguous. The CDR3 has 15 amino acids. The V gene lost 0 bases and the J gene lost 0 bases, with 8 bases spanning the gap. The germline CDR1 and CDR2 sequences are DFQATT and SNEGSKA (reference sequence). The CDR3 DNA is TGCAGTGCTAGAGACAGAGATGCAACTAATGAAAAACTGTTTTTT. It is translated as CSARDRDATNEKLFF.

Many counts were recorded for this clonotype. This chain joins TRBV7-6 and TRBJ1-6, with a weak D call TRBD1 (6 bases). Trimming cost V 2 bases and J 1 base, with 18 bases left between them. Germline CDR1 reads SGHVS; CDR2 reads FNYEAQ. The CDR3 is made up of 19 amino acids. The CDR3 coding sequence is TGTGCCAGCAGCTTAAAGTCGCAGGGGCTGAGGTCCTATAATTCACCCCTCCACTTT. Amino acids: CASSLKSQGLRSYNSPLHF.

This clonotype was seen many times. The V call is TRBV5-1, the J call TRBJ2-3; D may be TRBD2 (5 bases). Looked up from germline, CDR1 is SGHRS and CDR2 is YFSETQ. The CDR3 consists of 14 residues. V lost 0 bases to trimming and J lost 6 bases, with 11 bases between them. CDR3 DNA sequence: TGCGCCAGCAGCTTGGAAGGAGGCGGGGATACGCAGTATTTT. Translating it yields CASSLEGGGDTQYF. The variable domain in full, completed from reference TRBV5-1 and TRBJ2-3, reads KAGVTQTPRYLIKTRGQQVTLSCSPISGHRSVSWYQQTPGQGLQFLFEYFSETQRNKGNFPGRFSGRQFSNSRSEMNVSTLELGDSALYLCASSLEGGGDTQYFGPGTRLTVL.

This clonotype was seen many times. V and J are TRBV5-1 and TRBJ2-5, with TRBD1 identical over 8 bases. The V gene end was trimmed by 4 bases and the J gene end by 5 bases; junction bases not matched to a gene: 10. Per germline, CDR1 SGHRS and CDR2 YFSETQ. The CDR3 runs 15 residues. The CDR3 DNA reads as TGCGCCAGCAGCCTACTGACAGGGGCGGAGGAGACCCAGTACTTC. Protein sequence: CASSLLTGAEETQYF. The full variable domain, completed using reference TRBV5-1 and TRBJ2-5, is KAGVTQTPRYLIKTRGQQVTLSCSPISGHRSVSWYQQTPGQGLQFLFEYFSETQRNKGNFPGRFSGRQFSNSRSEMNVSTLELGDSALYLCASSLLTGAEETQYFGPGTRLLVL.

This clonotype occurred once. This clone may be a read error of a much larger clone one base away. The gene calls are TRBV5-6 and TRBJ1-1; unclear D gene. CDR3 size: 11 residues. The germline gives CDR1 SGHDT, CDR2 YYEEEE. The germline V and J ends were trimmed by 5 bases and 5 bases, with 7 bases remaining between them. This CDR3 is CASSSKTEAFF. DNA of the CDR3: TGTGCCAGCAGTTCAAAAACTGAAGCTTTCTTT.

This clonotype was counted a few times. This chain joins TRBV5-4 and TRBJ1-2; the D gene is possibly TRBD1 (5 bases). Germline V CDR1 and CDR2: SGHNT, YYREEE (reference sequence). The CDR3 extends over 12 amino acids. The V end was cut by 6 bases, the J end by 7 bases, with 13 bases between. The DNA of the CDR3 is TGTGCCAGCACCCGGGGGGAAGGTGGCTACACCTTC. The encoded protein is CASTRGEGGYTF.

This clonotype has a count of ten or more. V gene TRBV5-1 combines with J gene TRBJ2-3; 7 positions agree with TRBD1. The CDR3 totals 14 residues. Germline V gives CDR1 SGHRS, CDR2 YFSETQ. V was clipped by 1 base and J by 9 bases; unmatched bases: 8. CDR3 residues: CASSLSRPGGTQYF. CDR3 coding DNA: TGCGCCAGCAGCTTGTCCCGCCCAGGGGGAACGCAGTATTTT.

This clonotype has just a few counts. The chain is built from TRBV7-3 and TRBJ1-6; 10 positions match TRBD1. This CDR3 comprises 14 residues. The V gene end was trimmed by 5 bases and the J gene end by 9 bases; junction bases not matched to a gene: 4. The germline CDR1 and CDR2 sequences are SGHTA and FQGTGA. This CDR3 is CASSPGQGISPLHF. As DNA, the CDR3 is TGTGCCAGCAGCCCGGGACAGGGGATTTCACCCCTCCACTTT.

This clonotype was counted at least ten times. The rearrangement links TRBV7-2 to TRBJ2-5; a weak D match, TRBD2 (5 bases). Between the trimmed V and J ends, which lost 5 bases and 5 bases, there was a span of 18 bases. Germline lookup yields CDR1 SGHTA and CDR2 FQGNSA. The CDR3 consists of 15 residues. The CDR3 DNA reads as TGTGCCAGCAGCCCCGAGGGCCTAGCATATGAGACCCAGTACTTC. It is translated as CASSPEGLAYETQYF.

This clonotype appeared many times. This sequence joins TRBV3-1 and TRBJ1-1, with D tentatively TRBD1 (6 bases). This CDR3 has 13 amino acids. Germline CDR1 reads LGHDT; CDR2 reads YNNKEL (reference sequence). Trimming removed 4 bases from V and 1 base from J, with 7 bases in between. CDR3 DNA: TGTGCCAGCAGCCGGGGGCGGAACACTGAAGCTTTCTTT. Translation: CASSRGRNTEAFF.

This clonotype was seen repeatedly, ten times or more. This chain uses TRBV20-1 with TRBJ2-1; D is undetermined. Germline CDR1 and CDR2: DFQATT and SNEGSKA (reference sequence). The length of the CDR3 is 11 residues. Trimming pared 5 bases from V and 3 bases from J, leaving 5 bases between. CDR3 loop: CSAGNYNEQFF. CDR3 nucleotides: TGCAGTGCTGGCAACTACAATGAGCAGTTCTTC.